This T cell receptor beta chain was found in a study of shared clonotypes between healthy human individuals (dated by TCRdb to 2020 to 2021). With regard to the full study: The cohort comprised two women and a few men aged 18 to 49 years. For each donor, CD4 naive and CD4 memory were each given three plates, CD8 naive was given two plates, and CD8 memory was given one plate. To increase sequencing depth and limit assay-specific biases, TCR repertoire library preparation and sequencing were carried out by different laboratories using diverse techniques. Per donor, leukapheresis produced somewhere between about 0.94 and 9 billion PBMCs. Blood TCR repertoires of four to six healthy adults were deeply sequenced to estimate repertoire size and the extent of clonotype sharing between individuals. General findings and caveats noted by the study authors: Rarefaction of sorted-subset datasets indicated incomplete sequencing despite the large sequencing depth. Because the study included a small number of donors, the genetic and exposure-history diversity represented was limited. Higher generation probabilities were observed for clonotypes shared by all four sorted-subset donors than for non-shared clonotypes. Estimated clonotype richness was generally larger for naive than for memory subsets. Sampling was restricted to blood, and TCR repertoires in tissue are likely to differ from TCR repertoires in blood. Pairwise subsampling led to the expectation that sequencing depth would affect the degree of clonotype sharing among donors. Sharing across a few donors was observed for about 5% of naive CD4, 3% to 3.5% of naive CD8, over 2% of memory CD4, and roughly 0.43% of memory CD8 clonotypes.

Using the deep immunoSEQ assay, TCR CDR3 regions were amplified from genomic DNA by multiplex PCR. Extracted genomic DNA from each cell subset was spread evenly across all wells of several immunoSEQ 96-well plates, with each plate serving as a replicate. For sorted subsets, each replicate PCR was loaded with 200 to 250 ng genomic DNA, equivalent to 30,000 or so T cell genomes. Purified libraries were measured with a Qubit 3.0 fluorometer, size-checked on a Bioanalyzer 2100, and measured again with the KAPA Library Quantification kit. Each immunoSEQ 96-well plate was sequenced on its own single-read 150-cycle Illumina NextSeq 550 flow cell. The authors' pipeline ran thus. Because only junctional sequences without quality scores were contained in the immunoSEQ output, filtering matching that applied to full-length reads could not be performed. Sequences were annotated with PyIR, a Python wrapper for IgBLAST v1.9, using IMGT germline references to assign V/J genes and CDR3. Any read was removed if the V/J assignment was weak (E-value above 1e-6), the CDR3 was missing, or the read contained stop codons, out-of-frame junctions, or ambiguous translated residues. V3J clonotypes were defined as sequences sharing the same inferred V gene, J gene, and CDR3 amino acid sequence. To compute the percentage overlap between repertoires, the number of shared unique clonotypes was divided by the size of the smaller repertoire. Repertoire richness was assessed with RTK rarefaction, the Chao1 estimator, and Recon v2.1 estimates of unobserved clonotypes. Generation probabilities for all TCRbeta clonotypes obtained by the gDNA method from a handful of donors were computed using OLGA. Drawn from immuneACCESS, this table holds only the in-frame rearrangements with V and J called that TCRdb kept. Clones are partly lost; checked studies trace under half to an unresolved V gene and leave the rest unexplained. V and J calls and clone size are those listed in that table; D and trimming were worked out from the DNA. The table for this sample lists 800,000 to 950,000 clones; 90% to 97% of them were counted only once. Around 0.21% of the sample comes from the top ten.

Between the V and J ends, shortened by 1 base and 2 bases respectively, the junction contains 8 bases. The CDR3 spans 13 residues, from the cysteine through the phenylalanine. Kept here is only the CDR3 DNA, which spans 39 bases and is read in frame from base 1. CDR1 is given as SQVTM and CDR2 as ANQGSEA, both from the germline V gene. As to this clone: Its binding antigen is unknown. The record has no base qualities; no much larger clone is one base away.

CD8 naive samples consisted of CD45RO-negative cells that were positively selected for CCR7, yielding a CD45RA+CCR7+ population without TemRA cells. Donors were healthy HIV-negative adults with no recently reported acute infections or vaccinations. Every donor was a Caucasian adult living in Nashville, Tennessee, USA. Blood was collected by leukapheresis, and PBMCs were isolated by Ficoll-Histopaque density gradient centrifugation and then cryopreserved in liquid nitrogen vapor phase. Purity and quantity of every magnetically sorted T cell population were checked by analytical flow cytometry. From each sorted fraction, genomic DNA was isolated and quantified by UV absorbance on a Nanodrop 2000c.

Rearrangement joined TRBV29-1 to TRBJ1-2; no D segment can be confidently identified. The sample consisted of naive CD8+ T cells sorted from blood. This specimen's cell subset or site label, per the study, means: CD45RA+CCR7+. The sequence derives from a man aged 30 to 45 in good health. The sequenced DNA: TGCAGCGTTGAAGGTCCAGAGAACTATGGCTACACCTTC. It translates as CSVEGPENYGYTF.